This T cell receptor (beta chain) appears in the sequencing data of a study of lymphopenia after photon versus proton radiotherapy. Measured with immunoSEQ multiplex PCR; TCRdb has only the in-frame clones, and not every one. Counted here are some 30,000 clones, roughly 84% occurring once; the ten biggest clones make up approximately 15%. On this clone: The antigen is not known.

Regarding the study as a whole: Better survival with proton therapy was suggested as possible, not demonstrated. Proton therapy kept repertoires fairly stable, unlike photons, which gained effector/memory cells.

The CDR3 runs 21 residues. V dropped 4 bases and J dropped 3; count of bases not matched to a gene: 20. CDR1 is SGHVS, CDR2 FQNEAQ, per germline. The receptor's source is a woman between 70 and 85 years old with pancreatic cancer. The rearrangement links TRBV7-8 to TRBJ2-7; 14 bases map to TRBD2. The sample consisted of peripheral blood, taken from a patient treated with proton-based radiotherapy. The CDR3 sequence is CASSYRGFTGTSGSGLYEQYF. The CDR3 nucleotides read TGTGCCAGCAGCTACAGGGGGTTTACCGGGACTAGCGGGAGTGGTCTCTACGAGCAGTACTTC.